The rows below give T cell receptor beta chains drawn from one sample of a study of T cells in Graves' hyperthyroidism and ophthalmopathy. TCRdb re-analysed the multiplex PCR reads in MiXCR, keeping a single row per CDR3 protein. The sample has 500,000 to 600,000 distinct CDR3 sequences, 35% to 50% seen once. The sample comprised peripheral blood or thyroid tissue (not recorded which). All receptors derive from an adult woman with Graves' disease, either hyperthyroidism or ophthalmopathy (not recorded which). The CDR3 runs from the conserved cysteine through the conserved F or W. D genes are given only for firm matches. Clone size is given for some rows only: seen once, a few or many times, or a class if the clone is expanded.

size: -; D: TRBD2; J: TRBJ2-5; length: 16; V: TRBV15; CDR3: CATSSYGLAGGETQYF; DNA: TGTGCCACCAGCAGTTACGGACTAGCGGGAGGGGAGACCCAGTACTTC
size: many; D: -; J: TRBJ1-6; length: 14; V: TRBV27; CDR3: CASSPMAGGSPLHF; DNA: TGTGCCAGCAGTCCTATGGCAGGCGGATCACCCCTCCACTTT
size: -; D: -; J: TRBJ1-2; length: 16; V: TRBV5-1; CDR3: CASSLMAATSNYGYTF; DNA: TGCGCCAGCAGCTTGATGGCGGCCACTTCTAACTATGGCTACACCTTC
size: many; D: -; J: TRBJ1-2; length: 17; V: TRBV19; CDR3: CASTSQGSSSSNYGYTF; DNA: TGTGCCAGTACCTCTCAAGGGAGTTCATCGTCTAACTATGGCTACACCTTC
size: few; D: TRBD2; J: TRBJ2-7; length: 14; V: TRBV10-3; CDR3: CAISPLAETYEQYF; DNA: TGTGCCATCAGCCCTCTAGCGGAGACCTACGAGCAGTACTTC
size: many; D: TRBD1; J: TRBJ2-2; length: 16; V: TRBV24-1; CDR3: CATSDSGTGATGELFF; DNA: TGTGCCACCAGTGACTCCGGGACAGGGGCCACCGGGGAGCTGTTTTTT
size: -; D: -; J: TRBJ2-7; length: 12; V: TRBV12-3/TRBV12-4; CDR3: CASSYNSYEQYF; DNA: TGTGCCAGCAGTTACAACTCCTACGAGCAGTACTTC
size: -; D: -; J: TRBJ1-2; length: 15; V: TRBV29-1; CDR3: CSVEGTLTANYGYTF; DNA: TGCAGCGTTGAAGGCACACTCACCGCTAACTATGGCTACACCTTC
size: many; D: TRBD2; J: TRBJ2-7; length: 13; V: TRBV12-3/TRBV12-4; CDR3: CASSRLAVYEQYF; DNA: TGTGCCAGCAGTAGACTAGCGGTCTACGAGCAGTACTTC
size: -; D: -; J: TRBJ2-7; length: 14; V: TRBV29-1; CDR3: CSVELRESAHEQYF; DNA: TGCAGCGTTGAACTTCGGGAGTCGGCCCACGAGCAGTACTTC
size: -; D: TRBD2; J: TRBJ2-3; length: 15; V: TRBV14; CDR3: CASSRTSGGWNTQYF; DNA: TGTGCCAGCAGCCGGACTAGCGGGGGATGGAATACGCAGTATTTT
size: -; D: -; J: TRBJ1-1; length: 13; V: TRBV6-5; CDR3: CASSEAPSTEAFF; DNA: TGTGCCAGCAGTGAAGCCCCGAGCACTGAAGCTTTCTTT
size: -; D: -; J: TRBJ1-2; length: 14; V: TRBV27; CDR3: CASSTRRPNYGYTF; DNA: TGTGCCAGCAGTACCCGCCGGCCCAACTATGGCTACACCTTC
size: few; D: -; J: TRBJ2-3; length: 12; V: TRBV20-1; CDR3: CSASSGIDTQYF; DNA: TGCAGTGCTAGCTCAGGGATAGATACGCAGTATTTT
size: many; D: TRBD1; J: TRBJ1-2; length: 15; V: TRBV7-6; CDR3: CASSLEVEGAGGYTF; DNA: TGTGCCAGCAGCTTAGAGGTGGAGGGGGCAGGTGGCTACACCTTC
size: few; D: -; J: TRBJ1-6; length: 10; V: TRBV19; CDR3: CASPFAPLHF; DNA: TGTGCCAGCCCCTTCGCACCCCTCCACTTT
size: -; D: -; J: TRBJ2-5; length: 15; V: TRBV20-1; CDR3: CSASQALAGPETQYF; DNA: TGCAGTGCTAGCCAAGCATTGGCAGGACCCGAGACCCAGTACTTC
size: -; D: -; J: TRBJ2-7; length: 14; V: TRBV6-2/TRBV6-3; CDR3: CASGRQGLSYEQYF; DNA: TGTGCCAGCGGACGGCAGGGTTTGTCCTACGAGCAGTACTTC
size: -; D: -; J: TRBJ1-2; length: 10; V: TRBV29-1; CDR3: CSVEGVGYTF; DNA: TGCAGCGTTGAGGGCGTTGGCTACACCTTC
size: many; D: -; J: TRBJ1-2; length: 13; V: TRBV6-1; CDR3: CASSEDPVYGYTF; DNA: TGTGCCAGCAGTGAAGACCCAGTGTATGGCTACACCTTC
size: -; D: -; J: TRBJ1-2; length: 11; V: TRBV29-1; CDR3: CSGQGPHGYTF; DNA: TGCAGCGGACAAGGGCCACATGGCTACACCTTC
size: -; D: -; J: TRBJ1-6; length: 14; V: TRBV10-3; CDR3: CAISFTAGRSPLHF; DNA: TGTGCCATCAGTTTCACGGCAGGGCGTTCACCCCTCCACTTT
size: many; D: -; J: TRBJ1-1; length: 11; V: TRBV19; CDR3: CASSGYTEAFF; DNA: TGTGCCAGTAGTGGGTACACTGAAGCTTTCTTT
size: -; D: -; J: TRBJ1-1; length: 13; V: TRBV20-1; CDR3: CSARELEGREAFF; DNA: TGCAGTGCTAGAGAGTTGGAGGGTCGTGAAGCTTTCTTT
size: few; D: -; J: TRBJ1-6; length: 14; V: TRBV10-3; CDR3: CAISESGSSSPLHF; DNA: TGTGCCATCAGTGAGTCGGGAAGTAGTTCACCCCTCCACTTT
size: -; D: -; J: TRBJ2-5; length: 14; V: TRBV20-1; CDR3: CSASGMGQDGTQYF; DNA: TGCAGTGCTAGCGGCATGGGCCAAGATGGGACCCAGTACTTC
size: few; D: -; J: TRBJ2-7; length: 13; V: TRBV6-4; CDR3: CASSDSRTAVQYF; DNA: TGTGCCAGCAGTGACTCGAGGACAGCCGTGCAGTACTTC
size: many; D: TRBD1; J: TRBJ2-5; length: 16; V: TRBV5-1; CDR3: CASSIAGTGGQETQYF; DNA: TGCGCCAGCAGCATAGCCGGGACAGGGGGCCAAGAGACCCAGTACTTC
size: -; D: TRBD2; J: TRBJ2-5; length: 14; V: TRBV29-1; CDR3: CSVASGELRETQYF; DNA: TGCAGCGTTGCTAGCGGGGAGTTGAGAGAGACCCAGTACTTC
size: -; D: TRBD1; J: TRBJ2-7; length: 15; V: TRBV2; CDR3: CASSDPGTGRYEQYF; DNA: TGTGCCAGCAGTGACCCGGGGACAGGGCGTTACGAGCAGTACTTC
size: -; D: -; J: TRBJ1-4; length: 15; V: TRBV20-1; CDR3: CSARDAEATNEKLFF; DNA: TGCAGTGCTAGAGATGCGGAGGCAACTAATGAAAAACTGTTTTTT
size: few; D: TRBD2; J: TRBJ2-2; length: 14; V: TRBV10-3; CDR3: CAISAAGDTGELFF; DNA: TGTGCCATCAGTGCAGCGGGGGATACCGGGGAGCTGTTTTTT
size: -; D: -; J: TRBJ1-1; length: 13; V: TRBV12-3/TRBV12-4; CDR3: CASSLAQSTEAFF; DNA: TGTGCCAGCAGTTTAGCGCAGTCCACTGAAGCTTTCTTT
size: few; D: -; J: TRBJ2-5; length: 15; V: TRBV7-6; CDR3: CASSLGLAFQETQYF; DNA: TGTGCCAGCAGCTTAGGGCTAGCGTTCCAAGAGACCCAGTACTTC
size: many; D: TRBD2; J: TRBJ2-2; length: 15; V: TRBV29-1; CDR3: CSVPGGRAEGGELFF; DNA: TGCAGCGTTCCTGGCGGGAGGGCCGAAGGCGGGGAGCTGTTTTTT
size: many; D: TRBD2; J: TRBJ2-7; length: 15; V: TRBV20-1; CDR3: CSARDRLAGEDEQYF; DNA: TGCAGTGCTAGAGATCGACTAGCGGGGGAGGACGAGCAGTACTTC
size: -; D: TRBD1; J: TRBJ1-5; length: 15; V: TRBV4-1; CDR3: CASSPRTGRNQPQHF; DNA: TGCGCCAGCAGCCCGCGGACAGGGAGGAATCAGCCCCAGCATTTT
size: -; D: -; J: TRBJ2-5; length: 13; V: TRBV10-3; CDR3: CASSQGLGKTQYF; DNA: TGTGCCAGCAGCCAAGGTTTGGGAAAAACCCAGTACTTC
size: -; D: -; J: TRBJ1-5; length: 15; V: TRBV7-9; CDR3: CASSLSPGGNQPQHF; DNA: TGTGCCAGCAGCTTAAGTCCTGGGGGCAATCAGCCCCAGCATTTT
size: many; D: TRBD1; J: TRBJ1-1; length: 15; V: TRBV15; CDR3: CATSLDQGVNTEAFF; DNA: TGTGCCACCAGCCTAGACCAGGGGGTGAACACTGAAGCTTTCTTT
size: many; D: -; J: TRBJ2-5; length: 13; V: TRBV19; CDR3: CASSQGLWETQYF; DNA: TGTGCCAGTAGCCAGGGGCTATGGGAGACCCAGTACTTC
size: -; D: -; J: TRBJ2-5; length: 17; V: TRBV7-6; CDR3: CASGLVPGQRTPETQYF; DNA: TGTGCCAGCGGCTTAGTTCCTGGACAACGAACCCCAGAGACCCAGTACTTC
size: -; D: -; J: TRBJ1-2; length: 14; V: TRBV7-2; CDR3: CASSLANTGRGYTF; DNA: TGTGCCAGCAGCTTAGCGAACACAGGCAGGGGCTACACCTTC
size: -; D: -; J: TRBJ1-5; length: 14; V: TRBV12-3/TRBV12-4; CDR3: CASSLSRVGQPQHF; DNA: TGTGCCAGCAGTTTAAGCAGGGTGGGCCAGCCCCAGCATTTT
size: many; D: TRBD1; J: TRBJ1-1; length: 16; V: TRBV2; CDR3: CASSEAGGQLNTEAFF; DNA: TGTGCCAGCAGTGAAGCGGGGGGACAGTTGAACACTGAAGCTTTCTTT
size: many; D: TRBD1; J: TRBJ1-2; length: 15; V: TRBV14; CDR3: CASSIATGGNYGYTF; DNA: TGTGCCAGCAGCATCGCGACAGGGGGGAACTATGGCTACACCTTC
size: -; D: TRBD1; J: TRBJ2-6; length: 16; V: TRBV6-1; CDR3: CASSVQGGSGANVLTF; DNA: TGTGCCAGCAGTGTACAGGGGGGCTCTGGGGCCAACGTCCTGACTTTC
size: -; D: -; J: TRBJ1-2; length: 15; V: TRBV4-1; CDR3: CASSHPTDSAYGYTF; DNA: TGTGCCAGCAGCCATCCCACAGACAGCGCCTATGGCTACACCTTC
size: -; D: TRBD2; J: TRBJ2-7; length: 11; V: TRBV29-1; CDR3: CTVAGGYEQYF; DNA: TGCACCGTAGCGGGGGGCTACGAGCAGTACTTC
size: -; D: -; J: TRBJ1-1; length: 14; V: TRBV19; CDR3: CASTPGTSRTEAFF; DNA: TGTGCCAGTACACCCGGGACATCGCGCACTGAAGCTTTCTTT
size: few; D: -; J: TRBJ1-5; length: 12; V: TRBV28; CDR3: CASSLGFQPQHF; DNA: TGTGCCAGCAGTTTAGGTTTCCAGCCCCAGCATTTT
size: -; D: -; J: TRBJ1-1; length: 15; V: TRBV9; CDR3: CASSVGWGLNTEAFF; DNA: TGTGCCAGCAGCGTAGGTTGGGGGTTGAACACTGAAGCTTTCTTT
size: -; D: -; J: TRBJ2-7; length: 15; V: TRBV28; CDR3: CASSPPLERYYEQYF; DNA: TGTGCCAGCAGTCCACCTCTCGAGCGGTACTACGAGCAGTACTTC
size: -; D: -; J: TRBJ2-3; length: 14; V: TRBV5-1; CDR3: CASSLGGTTDTQYF; DNA: TGCGCCAGCAGCTTGGGCGGGACAACAGATACGCAGTATTTT
size: many; D: -; J: TRBJ1-2; length: 13; V: TRBV20-1; CDR3: CSAREQANYGYTF; DNA: TGCAGTGCCCGGGAACAAGCTAACTATGGCTACACCTTC
size: many; D: TRBD1; J: TRBJ2-7; length: 13; V: TRBV10-3; CDR3: CAISEQGAYEQYF; DNA: TGTGCCATCAGTGAACAGGGGGCCTACGAGCAGTACTTC
size: -; D: -; J: TRBJ2-7; length: 14; V: TRBV14; CDR3: CASSLRKLGYEQYF; DNA: TGTGCCAGCAGCCTCCGTAAGCTAGGCTACGAGCAGTACTTC
size: -; D: TRBD2; J: TRBJ2-7; length: 19; V: TRBV7-2; CDR3: CASSLVAWGLAGGDYEQYF; DNA: TGTGCCAGCAGCTTAGTTGCCTGGGGACTAGCGGGAGGGGACTACGAGCAGTACTTC
size: once; D: -; J: TRBJ1-4; length: 14; V: TRBV7-9; CDR3: CASSQRTEGEKLFF; DNA: TGTGCCAGCAGCCAACGTACGGAGGGTGAAAAACTGTTTTTT